This TCR beta chain was sequenced for a study of graft-versus-host responses after intestinal transplantation. Overall study context: Induction using anti-thymocyte globulin, followed by tacrolimus and steroids for 3 to 4 years, was given to all recipients. Study-wide results and caveats: The recipient marrow held GvH clones, and some of them showed up first in ileum or blood. Peak circulating GvH clone levels were associated with early post-transplant HvG declines. Allografts of one patient group, those with graft-donor T cell macrochimerism, had high graft-versus-host to host-versus-graft clonal ratios.

Notes on this clone: Its antigen is unknown.

Repertoires were generated with immunoSEQ multiplex PCR, while TCRdb's copy carries only in-frame clones and drops some. The data hold more than 100,000 clones, with roughly 93% observed a single time. This specimen consisted of unstimulated CD4+ T cells sorted from spleen or lymph node cells, obtained before intestinal transplant. This clonotype was sampled from a human donor who received an intestinal transplant.

CDR3 DNA: TGTGCCAGCAGCTTTCGCGAGGGAGGTCAGCCCCAGCATTTT. It is translated as CASSFREGGQPQHF. This chain uses TRBV7-8 with TRBJ1-5; D is undetermined. Per the germline V gene, CDR1 is SGHVS and CDR2 is FQNEAQ. Deletions cut 3 bases from V and 6 bases from J, with 12 bases between. CDR3 length equals 14 residues. The variable domain in full, with the rest retrieved from reference TRBV7-8 and TRBJ1-5, is GAGVSQSPRYKVAKRGQDVALRCDPISGHVSLFWYQQALGQGPEFLTYFQNEAQLDKSGLPSDRFFAERPEGSVSTLKIQRTQQEDSAVYLCASSFREGGQPQHFGDGTRLSIL.